What follows are 26 T cell receptor beta chains derived from one specimen sequenced in a study of shared clonotypes between healthy human individuals. Naive CD8 isolation took CD45RO-negative cells positively selected for CCR7 and excluded terminally differentiated effector memory CD45RA+ cells. Profiled with immunoSEQ multiplex PCR; TCRdb holds only in-frame clones, not every one. The top ten hold more than 1.5% of the sample, which has around 1.9 million clones, about 93% seen once. Sequencing was done on a sample of naive CD8+ T cells from PBMCs. These TCRs come from a man younger than 35 in good health. Some clones in this sample may be carry-over from other donors' samples.

This clone occurred once. The rearrangement links TRBV19 to TRBJ1-5; D not resolved. The V gene lost 4 bases and the J gene lost 0 bases, with 10 bases spanning the gap. Germline V gene lookup returns CDR1 LNHDA and CDR2 SQIVND (reference sequence). This CDR3 has 15 residues. The CDR3 reads CASSTGDYSNQPQHF. The CDR3 nucleotides read TGTGCCAGTAGTACAGGCGACTATAGCAATCAGCCCCAGCATTTT.

The chain uses TRBV9 and TRBJ2-7; D is unresolved. Between the trimmed V and J ends, which lost 0 bases and 0 bases, there was a span of 7 bases. From germline, CDR1 is SGDLS and CDR2 YYNGEE. The CDR3 has 14 amino acids. The CDR3: CASSVGESSYEQYF. DNA of the CDR3: TGTGCCAGCAGCGTAGGTGAGTCCTCCTACGAGCAGTACTTC.

In its sample, this clone was seen once. V is TRBV6-4 and J is TRBJ2-1; 9 nucleotides line up with TRBD2. The CDR3 has 12 residues. Germline lookup yields CDR1 MRHNA and CDR2 SNTAGT. Losses at the gene ends were 4 bases for V and 10 bases for J; bases not matched to a gene: 2. CDR3 coding DNA: TGTGCCAGCAGTGGTCTAGCGGGAGAGCAGTTCTTC. Protein sequence: CASSGLAGEQFF.

This chain joins TRBV12-1 and TRBJ2-2; the D call TRBD2 from the table was never checked on the DNA. TRBV12-1 is a pseudogene segment. This CDR3 spans 17 amino acids. The CDR3 region has the DNA TGTGCCAGCAGCTTTGCGGGGAACAAGCGGCGGTCCGGGGAGCTGTTTTTT. This sequence encodes CASSFAGNKRRSGELFF.

With regard to this clone: The same CDR3 arises from other DNA sequences in this sample as well. This chain joins TRBV27 and TRBJ2-7; D gene ambiguous. The CDR3 covers 12 residues. V lost 3 bases, J lost 1 base, and 4 bases lay in between. CDR1 and CDR2 (germline): MNHEY, SMNVEV (reference sequence). The CDR3 here is CASSFLSYEQYF. The CDR3 region has the DNA TGTGCCAGCAGTTTTCTATCCTACGAGCAGTACTTC.

V gene TRBV6-6 combines with J gene TRBJ1-4; D perhaps matches TRBD1 (5 bases). Germline V gene data show CDR1 as MNHNY and CDR2 as SVGAGI (reference sequence). The CDR3 runs 15 residues. V was clipped by 7 bases and J by 3 bases, with 15 bases between them. CDR3 region: CASTSGGAANEKLFF. The CDR3 bases are TGTGCCAGCACCTCGGGCGGGGCAGCTAATGAAAAACTGTTTTTT.

V and J are TRBV19 and TRBJ1-2; D unclear. The V gene lost 5 bases and the J gene lost 4 bases, with 14 bases spanning the gap. CDR1 is LNHDA, CDR2 SQIVND, per germline (reference sequence). The CDR3 is 14 amino acids. In DNA, the CDR3 is TGTGCCAGTAGTCCCGGCTGGGCTCGCTATGGCTACACCTTC. Its protein is CASSPGWARYGYTF.

The chain is built from TRBV5-4 and TRBJ2-7; D is unresolved. V was clipped by 3 bases and J by 3 bases, with 13 bases between them. There are 14 residues in the CDR3. Germline lookup yields CDR1 SGHNT and CDR2 YYREEE (reference sequence). CDR3 protein: CASSSGPTFYEQYF. DNA for the CDR3: TGTGCCAGCAGCTCAGGACCAACTTTCTACGAGCAGTACTTC.

V and J are TRBV6-5 and TRBJ1-3, with D possibly matching TRBD1 (6 bases). This CDR3 is built from 13 residues. V shed 6 bases and J shed 4 bases, with 10 bases lying between them. CDR1 and CDR2 from the germline V gene are MNHEY and SVGAGI. CDR3 coding DNA: TGTGCCAGCAGAGGGGGTCCGGGAAACACCATATATTTT. Residues: CASRGGPGNTIYF.

Written as DNA, the CDR3 is TGTGCCAGCAGCAACAGGGGACGCGGCTACACCTTC. Translated: CASSNRGRGYTF. The V call is TRBV11-1, the J call TRBJ1-2; 7 bases are a match to TRBD1. CDR1 is SGHAT and CDR2 is FQDESV in the germline V gene (reference sequence). V trimming: 5 bases; J trimming: 8 bases; junction bases outside the gene matches: 5. The length of the CDR3 is 12 residues.

This clone was seen only once. The chain carries TRBV6-4 and TRBJ1-1; D gene unclear. Trimming cost V 5 bases and J 1 base, with 11 bases left between them. Per the germline V gene, CDR1 is MRHNA and CDR2 is SNTAGT. This CDR3 has 14 residues. The chain's CDR3 is CASSLRAENTEAFF. CDR3 nucleotide sequence: TGTGCCAGCAGTCTGCGGGCAGAGAACACTGAAGCTTTCTTT.

This chain links TRBV7-8 with TRBJ2-7; no reliable D call. The CDR3 loop spans 14 amino acids. Germline V gene sequence: CDR1 SGHVS, CDR2 FQNEAQ. V dropped 2 bases and J dropped 2 bases, with 10 bases sitting between them. CDR3: CASSLRAATYEQYF. DNA of the CDR3: TGTGCCAGCAGCTTACGGGCCGCAACCTACGAGCAGTACTTC.

The chain joins TRBV13 to TRBJ2-3, with a tentative D call TRBD2 (5 bases). The germline CDR1 and CDR2 sequences are PRHDT and FYEKMQ (reference sequence). V was shortened by 1 base and J by 4 bases, with 9 bases between the two germline ends. The CDR3 is made up of 14 amino acids. CDR3 sequence: CASSLDLRADTQYF. DNA of the CDR3: TGTGCCAGCAGCTTAGATCTGCGGGCAGATACGCAGTATTTT.

With respect to this clone: Different DNA sequences within this sample yield the same CDR3. This chain links TRBV27 with TRBJ2-1, with 10 nucleotides matching TRBD2. CDR3 length: 15 residues. Germline V CDR1 and CDR2: MNHEY, SMNVEV (reference sequence). Trimming removed 6 bases from V and 4 bases from J; junction bases left unmatched: 6. CDR3 region: CASSPAGGGYNEQFF. DNA for the CDR3: TGTGCCAGCAGCCCAGCGGGAGGGGGATACAATGAGCAGTTCTTC.

The chain employs TRBV7-9 and TRBJ2-3; D might be TRBD1 or TRBD2, each matching 5 bases. Germline V gives CDR1 SEHNR, CDR2 FQNEAQ (reference sequence). V was trimmed by 4 bases and J by 2 bases, leaving 19 bases between them. The CDR3 totals 17 residues. CDR3 amino acids: CASSSTLRGEDTDTQYF. CDR3 sequence (DNA): TGTGCCAGCAGCTCGACCCTCCGGGGCGAGGACACAGATACGCAGTATTTT. Using reference TRBV7-9 and TRBJ2-3 for the parts outside the CDR3, the full variable domain is DTGVSQNPRHKITKRGQNVTFRCDPISEHNRLYWYRQTLGQGPEFLTYFQNEAQLEKSRLLSDRFSAERPKGSFSTLEIQRTEQGDSAMYLCASSSTLRGEDTDTQYFGPGTRLTVL.

This rearrangement joins TRBV15 to TRBJ2-7; 10 bases are a match to TRBD2. The length of the CDR3 is 16 residues. The V segment lost 0 bases and the J segment 4 bases; nucleotides outside the gene matches: 6. Germline-derived CDR1 and CDR2 are LNHNV and YYDKDF (reference sequence). The CDR3 nucleotides are TGTGCCACCAGCAGAGAGGCTAGCGGGAGTATGTACGAGCAGTACTTC. Translation: CATSREASGSMYEQYF.

Remarks on this clone: Other DNA sequences within the sample encode an identical CDR3. The rearrangement uses TRBV7-9 and TRBJ2-5; D is uncertain. With 5 bases removed from V and 4 bases from J, the gap between germline ends came to 8 bases. CDR3 length equals 12 residues. The germline V gene encodes CDR1 SEHNR and CDR2 FQNEAQ (reference sequence). CDR3 nucleotides: TGTGCCAGCAGCCTCTGGAGAGAGACCCAGTACTTC. It is translated as CASSLWRETQYF.

On this clone itself: An end of the junction differs from the germline gene, which may be a read error. This chain uses TRBV6-1 with TRBJ2-7, with D possibly matching TRBD2 (6 bases). There are 12 residues in the CDR3. From germline, CDR1 is MNHNS and CDR2 SASEGT. The CDR3 DNA follows: TGTGCCAGCAGTCCCGGGACTCCTGTTATCGTCTTC. Amino acid sequence: CASSPGTPVIVF.

The chain links TRBV6-1 to TRBJ1-5; 7 nucleotides agree with TRBD1. This CDR3 is 12 amino acids long. V was clipped by 10 bases and J by 7 bases; unmatched bases: 7. From germline, CDR1 is MNHNS and CDR2 SASEGT. The CDR3 is CAIRQGGQPQHF. The CDR3 bases are TGTGCCATTAGACAGGGCGGACAGCCCCAGCATTTT.

On this clone: Within the sample, other DNA sequences also encode this same CDR3. The genes are TRBV19 and TRBJ1-5; maybe TRBD1 (6 bases). Germline CDR1 reads LNHDA; CDR2 reads SQIVND (reference sequence). The CDR3 contains 14 residues. V was clipped by 6 bases and J by 3 bases, with 12 bases between them. The CDR3 coding sequence is TGTGCCAGTAGGGTACGGGACACCAATCAGCCCCAGCATTTT. It specifies CASRVRDTNQPQHF. The variable domain in full, with the rest retrieved from reference TRBV19 and TRBJ1-5, is DGGITQSPKYLFRKEGQNVTLSCEQNLNHDAMYWYRQDPGQGLRLIYYSQIVNDFQKGDIAEGYSVSREKKESFPLTVTSAQKNPTAFYLCASRVRDTNQPQHFGDGTRLSIL.

The rearrangement links TRBV7-2 to TRBJ2-4; D gene unclear. CDR1 is SGHTA and CDR2 is FQGNSA in the germline V gene. The V end was cut by 5 bases, the J end by 0 bases, with 11 bases between. The CDR3 loop spans 15 amino acids. This chain's CDR3 is CASSPRMVAKNIQYF. The CDR3 bases are TGTGCCAGCAGCCCCCGCATGGTAGCCAAAAACATTCAGTACTTC.

In the case of this clone: The same CDR3 can be traced to other DNA sequences in this sample. V and J are TRBV7-9 and TRBJ1-3, with D uncertain. The CDR3 extends over 12 amino acids. V dropped 2 bases and J dropped 2 bases, with 1 base sitting between them. Germline V gene data show CDR1 as SEHNR and CDR2 as FQNEAQ (reference sequence). CDR3 DNA: TGTGCCAGCAGCTTAACTGGAAACACCATATATTTT. Amino acid sequence: CASSLTGNTIYF.

This chain uses TRBV27 with TRBJ2-1, with D possibly being TRBD1 or TRBD2 (7 bases each). With 3 bases removed from V and 7 bases from J, the gap between germline ends came to 16 bases. The CDR3 is 15 amino acids. The germline V gene encodes CDR1 MNHEY and CDR2 SMNVEV (reference sequence). The CDR3 DNA is TGTGCCAGCAGTTTTCCAGGGGGAGGGACAAATGAGCAGTTCTTC. The encoded protein is CASSFPGGGTNEQFF.

The chain combines TRBV28 with TRBJ2-3, with D possibly being TRBD1 or TRBD2 (5 bases each). Germline CDR1 reads MDHEN; CDR2 reads SYDVKM. The length of the CDR3 is 15 residues. Between the trimmed V and J ends, which lost 7 bases and 2 bases, there was a span of 16 bases. The DNA of the CDR3 is TGTGCCAGCACTCCTTTGAGGGGCGCCACAGATACGCAGTATTTT. Amino acid sequence: CASTPLRGATDTQYF.

This sequence joins TRBV4-3 and TRBJ2-7; D is undetermined. With 0 bases removed from V and 1 base from J, the gap between germline ends came to 10 bases. CDR3 size: 15 residues. Germline V lookup: CDR1 LGHNA, CDR2 YSLEER. Written as DNA, the CDR3 is TGCGCCAGCAGCCAAGATGTAGCCGGTTCCTACGAGCAGTACTTC. Translating it yields CASSQDVAGSYEQYF.

This chain connects TRBV27 to TRBJ2-3, with D hard to call. The germline V gene has CDR1 MNHEY and CDR2 SMNVEV (reference sequence). This CDR3 spans 16 amino acids. V lost 6 bases and J 4 bases, leaving 20 bases between the germline ends. The CDR3 DNA reads as TGTGCCAGCAGCCGGGCCCCGAGAGGTTTCCCAGATACGCAGTATTTT. Protein sequence: CASSRAPRGFPDTQYF.